This is a list of T cell receptor beta chains from one sample in a study of T cells in Graves' hyperthyroidism and ophthalmopathy. TCRdb passed the multiplex PCR reads through MiXCR, listing each CDR3 protein once. Here the sample spans over 250,000 distinct CDR3 sequences, 17% being singletons. The sequencing sample was made of blood. All receptors derive from a woman aged 60 to 75 with Graves' ophthalmopathy. CDR3s include the opening cysteine and the closing phenylalanine or tryptophan. D genes are given only for firm matches. Size tells how often a clone was seen (once, few, many) or the class of an expanded clone, and some rows leave it out.

clone_size d_call j_call v_call cdr3_aa cdr3_nt
NA NA TRBJ1-1 TRBV5-4 CASSTKGNTEAFF TGTGCCAGCAGCACAAAAGGGAACACTGAAGCTTTCTTT
few NA TRBJ2-6 TRBV27 CASSLGGGLISGANVLTF TGTGCCAGCAGTTTGGGAGGAGGCCTGATCTCTGGGGCCAACGTCCTGACTTTC
many TRBD2 TRBJ2-3 TRBV20-1 CSAPILTSGDWDTQYF TGCAGTGCGCCGATTTTGACTAGCGGAGATTGGGATACGCAGTATTTT
few NA TRBJ2-2 TRBV6-2/TRBV6-3 CASSYYRATGELFF TGTGCCAGCAGTTACTACAGGGCTACCGGGGAGCTGTTTTTT
many TRBD1 TRBJ1-2 TRBV11-2 CASSANTQGARFGGYTF TGTGCCAGCAGCGCAAACACACAGGGGGCGCGCTTTGGTGGCTACACCTTC
many TRBD1 TRBJ1-2 TRBV5-1 CASSQGQGRGGYTF TGCGCCAGCAGCCAGGGACAGGGAAGGGGTGGCTACACCTTC
NA TRBD1 TRBJ2-1 TRBV28 CASIPDRIFDKQFF TGTGCCAGCATTCCGGACAGGATCTTCGACAAGCAGTTCTTC
NA NA TRBJ2-1 TRBV20-1 CSARDRRTSHPNEQFF TGCAGTGCTAGAGATCGAAGGACCTCCCACCCCAATGAGCAGTTCTTC
NA NA TRBJ2-1 TRBV2 CASGREYNEQFF TGTGCCAGCGGGCGGGAATACAATGAGCAGTTCTTC
many NA TRBJ2-7 TRBV20-1 CSARDKGAFYEQYF TGCAGTGCTAGAGATAAAGGGGCCTTCTACGAGCAGTACTTC
NA TRBD1 TRBJ1-5 TRBV19 CASSFRRDRGDQPQHF TGTGCCAGTAGTTTTCGCCGGGACAGGGGGGATCAGCCCCAGCATTTT
NA NA TRBJ2-7 TRBV5-1 CASSLLRDSYEQYF TGCGCCAGCAGCTTGTTGAGGGATTCCTACGAGCAGTACTTC
many NA TRBJ2-3 TRBV20-1 CSARVLSLGTDTQYF TGCAGTGCTAGAGTCCTCAGCCTCGGCACAGATACGCAGTATTTT
NA NA TRBJ2-7 TRBV7-8 CASSYAAAYEQYF TGTGCCAGCAGCTATGCAGCGGCGTACGAGCAGTACTTC
few NA TRBJ1-2 TRBV30 CAQSLNSYTF TGTGCCCAAAGCCTGAATAGCTACACCTTC
many NA TRBJ1-2 TRBV27 CASSRTDNYGYTF TGTGCCAGCAGTCGGACAGACAACTATGGCTACACCTTC
many NA TRBJ2-1 TRBV12-3/TRBV12-4 CASSLARGGEQFF TGTGCCAGCAGTTTAGCGAGGGGAGGTGAGCAGTTCTTC
few NA TRBJ2-3 TRBV27 CASSLYTPAPSSWDFRRENTQYF TGTGCCAGCAGTTTATACACGCCCGCCCCGTCCTCGTGGGACTTCCGAAGGGAAAATACGCAGTATTTT
many NA TRBJ2-7 TRBV6-1 CASKATLDYEQYF TGTGCCAGCAAAGCGACGCTAGACTACGAGCAGTACTTC
many NA TRBJ2-5 TRBV6-1 CASSEIKETQYF TGTGCCAGCAGTGAAATTAAAGAGACCCAGTACTTC
few NA TRBJ1-1 TRBV10-3 CAISELGHNTEAFF TGTGCCATCAGTGAGTTGGGACACAACACTGAAGCTTTCTTT
few TRBD2 TRBJ2-2 TRBV7-8 CASSSGLAGEVRTGELFF TGTGCCAGCAGCTCAGGACTAGCGGGGGAGGTTCGCACCGGGGAGCTGTTTTTT
many NA TRBJ1-4 TRBV7-9 CASSLTSTNEKLFF TGTGCCAGCAGCTTAACATCAACTAATGAAAAACTGTTTTTT
many NA TRBJ2-7 TRBV15 CATSPGSYEQYF TGTGCCACCAGTCCCGGATCCTACGAGCAGTACTTC
NA NA TRBJ1-6 TRBV7-8 CASSSEVARPNSPLHF TGTGCCAGCAGCTCGGAGGTGGCCAGACCAAATTCACCCCTCCACTTT
many TRBD1 TRBJ2-5 TRBV5-6 CASSLGPPGGRETQYF TGTGCCAGCAGCTTGGGCCCCCCAGGGGGACGAGAGACCCAGTACTTC
NA NA TRBJ2-5 TRBV2 CASKSGGGQETQYF TGTGCCAGCAAGAGCGGTGGGGGCCAAGAGACCCAGTACTTC
once NA TRBJ2-5 TRBV27 CASRRNSETQYF TGTGCCAGCAGGCGAAACTCTGAGACCCAGTACTTC
NA NA TRBJ1-5 TRBV5-5 CASSSFLGNQPQHF TGTGCCAGCAGCTCCTTTCTGGGGAATCAGCCCCAGCATTTT
few TRBD1 TRBJ2-7 TRBV30 CAWSVQGSYEQYF TGTGCCTGGAGTGTACAGGGGTCCTACGAGCAGTACTTC
many NA TRBJ1-6 TRBV6-1 CASSELGTGNSPLHF TGTGCCAGCAGTGAACTAGGGACCGGTAATTCACCCCTCCACTTT
many NA TRBJ2-6 TRBV11-2 CASSPQPAGANVLTF TGTGCCAGCAGCCCCCAACCAGCTGGGGCCAACGTCCTGACTTTC
many NA TRBJ1-1 TRBV18 CASSPISEGTEAFF TGTGCCAGCTCACCAATTTCCGAAGGGACTGAAGCTTTCTTT
once NA TRBJ2-7 TRBV5-4 CAGSSTGTKGYEQYF TGTGCCGGCAGCTCAACCGGGACAAAAGGCTACGAGCAGTACTTC
many TRBD1 TRBJ1-1 TRBV10-3 CAISETGQGLTEAFF TGTGCCATCAGTGAAACGGGACAGGGGTTAACTGAAGCTTTCTTT
NA NA TRBJ2-1 TRBV20-1 CSARGGRWGYNEQFF TGCAGTGCTAGGGGCGGTAGGTGGGGGTACAATGAGCAGTTCTTC
NA NA TRBJ1-3 TRBV6-1 CASSPRWGRAAGNTIYF TGTGCCAGCAGCCCTCGGTGGGGCAGGGCGGCTGGAAACACCATATATTTT
many NA TRBJ2-3 TRBV6-2/TRBV6-3 CASSYSQPYAQYF TGTGCCAGCAGTTACTCCCAGCCGTACGCGCAGTATTTT
many NA TRBJ2-5 TRBV7-3 CASSSATGPKETQYF TGTGCCAGCAGCTCTGCGACAGGCCCTAAAGAGACCCAGTACTTC
many NA TRBJ1-2 TRBV19 CASSIDGNYGYTF TGTGCCAGTAGTATAGACGGGAACTATGGCTACACCTTC
few NA TRBJ1-4 TRBV12-3/TRBV12-4 CASSLSGRPNEKLFF TGTGCCAGCAGTTTATCAGGGAGGCCTAATGAAAAACTGTTTTTT
many TRBD1 TRBJ2-3 TRBV28 CASSFAGQGTSTDTQYF TGTGCCAGCAGTTTTGCCGGACAGGGGACAAGCACAGATACGCAGTATTTT
NA TRBD1 TRBJ2-2 TRBV6-1 CASRGTANTGELFF TGTGCCAGCAGGGGGACAGCGAACACCGGGGAGCTGTTTTTT
many TRBD1 TRBJ2-3 TRBV2 CASHWVRQGVTDTQYF TGTGCCAGCCATTGGGTGAGACAGGGGGTCACAGATACGCAGTATTTT
few TRBD2 TRBJ2-3 TRBV27 CASKRGIGRTDTQYF TGTGCCAGCAAGCGGGGGATCGGGCGCACAGATACGCAGTATTTT
many TRBD1 TRBJ2-7 TRBV29-1 CSVDFGDSNEQYF TGCAGCGTTGATTTCGGGGACAGTAACGAGCAGTACTTC
NA TRBD1 TRBJ1-2 TRBV5-6 CASSLGGQGYGYTF TGTGCCAGCAGCTTGGGGGGACAGGGCTATGGCTACACCTTC
few NA TRBJ1-2 TRBV5-1 CASSPRPPGPNYGYTF TGCGCCAGCAGCCCTCGCCCGCCCGGGCCGAACTATGGCTACACCTTC
many NA TRBJ2-7 TRBV28 CATSESTYEQYF TGTGCCACCTCGGAGAGTACCTACGAGCAGTACTTC
few TRBD2 TRBJ2-5 TRBV20-1 CSARGPGGGRTQYF TGCAGTGCTAGGGGCCCGGGCGGGGGGCGGACCCAGTACTTC
many NA TRBJ2-5 TRBV20-1 CSAQPGQFIETQYF TGCAGTGCCCAACCAGGGCAGTTTATAGAGACCCAGTACTTC
many NA TRBJ2-3 TRBV5-1 CASSLQESGTDTQYF TGCGCCAGCAGCTTGCAAGAATCGGGCACAGATACGCAGTATTTT
many NA TRBJ2-5 TRBV2 CASLDRSFQETQYF TGTGCCAGCTTGGACAGATCGTTTCAAGAGACCCAGTACTTC
NA NA TRBJ2-1 TRBV3-1 CASSQGVSGSSYNEQFF TGTGCCAGCAGCCAAGGTGTTAGCGGTAGCTCCTACAATGAGCAGTTCTTC
few NA TRBJ2-7 TRBV20-1 CSARKRDSSYEQYF TGCAGTGCTAGAAAGCGGGACAGCTCCTACGAGCAGTACTTC
few TRBD1 TRBJ2-2 TRBV10-3 CAIRGTENTGELFF TGTGCCATCAGAGGGACAGAAAACACCGGGGAGCTGTTTTTT
many NA TRBJ2-2 TRBV7-2 CASSLKLTGTGELFF TGTGCCAGCAGCTTAAAACTAACTGGCACCGGGGAGCTGTTTTTT
NA NA TRBJ2-2 TRBV7-8 CASSFGVSANTGELFF TGTGCCAGCAGTTTTGGGGTATCCGCGAACACCGGGGAGCTGTTTTTT
many NA TRBJ1-5 TRBV7-2 CASGTRGNQPQHF TGTGCCAGCGGTACCCGAGGCAATCAGCCCCAGCATTTT
few NA TRBJ1-2 TRBV29-1 CSVEDSAGYTF TGCAGCGTTGAAGACTCGGCTGGCTACACCTTC